Each of the 9 T cell receptor beta chains below was sequenced from the same sample in a study of cytotoxic CD8 clonotypes in ibrutinib-treated CLL. The repertoire was sequenced with immunoSEQ multiplex PCR; TCRdb's copy has only in-frame clones and lacks some. The sample records nearly 300,000 clones, approximately 76% being singletons. The input for sequencing was PBMCs, taken at disease progression, from a patient treated with ibrutinib. These receptors originate from a human donor with chronic lymphocytic leukemia.

This sequence joins TRBV28 and TRBJ2-4; the D gene is possibly TRBD2 (7 bases). Germline values: CDR1 MDHEN, CDR2 SYDVKM. This CDR3 comprises 14 residues. Trimming left V 6 bases short and J 8 bases short, with 17 bases between. The CDR3 is CASRRTTGRDIQYF. The CDR3 coding sequence is TGTGCCAGCAGGAGGACCACAGGGAGGGACATTCAGTACTTC.

Only one count was recorded for this clone. The rearrangement uses TRBV10-3 and TRBJ1-2, with 10 bases matching TRBD1. The CDR3 extends over 14 amino acids. Germline loops: CDR1 ENHRY, CDR2 SYGVKD. J was trimmed by 8 bases and V by 2 bases; bases with no gene match: 5. CDR3 loop: CAISEVTGGGGYTF. CDR3 nucleotide sequence: TGTGCCATCAGTGAGGTGACAGGGGGCGGCGGCTACACCTTC.

This sequence joins TRBV9 and TRBJ2-3, with 10 bases fitting TRBD2. The CDR3 contains 16 residues. Germline V gene data show CDR1 as SGDLS and CDR2 as YYNGEE. V lost 2 bases, J lost 3 bases, and 6 bases stayed unmatched. CDR3 DNA sequence: TGTGCCAGCAGCGTGGGTAGCGGGGGGAAGACAGATACGCAGTATTTT. As protein: CASSVGSGGKTDTQYF.

This clone appeared a single time. V usage is TRBV2 and J usage is TRBJ1-2; 10 positions match TRBD1. The germline gives CDR1 SNHLY, CDR2 FYNNEI. The CDR3 runs to 15 residues. The V and J ends lost 6 bases and 0 bases, in that order; junction bases with no gene match: 4. This CDR3 is CASRRQGAANYGYTF. CDR3 DNA: TGTGCCAGCAGACGACAGGGGGCAGCTAACTATGGCTACACCTTC.

This sequence joins TRBV7-2 and TRBJ2-1; TRBD2 is a possible D gene (5 bases). Germline V gene lookup returns CDR1 SGHTA and CDR2 FQGNSA. The CDR3 covers 14 residues. V lost 0 bases and J lost 6, with 9 bases in between. In DNA form, the CDR3 reads TGTGCCAGCAGCTTAGCCAAAGAGGGCAATGAGCAGTTCTTC. The encoded protein is CASSLAKEGNEQFF.

The CDR3 sequence: CASSYGQGYEQYF. CDR3 bases: TGCGCCAGCAGCTATGGACAGGGCTACGAGCAGTACTTC. The chain combines TRBV5-1 with TRBJ2-7; 8 positions match TRBD1. Germline V CDR1 and CDR2: SGHRS, YFSETQ. After removal of 3 bases from V and 3 bases from J, the junction contained 2 bases not matched to a gene. This CDR3 is built from 13 residues. The variable domain in full, completed from reference TRBV5-1 and TRBJ2-7, reads KAGVTQTPRYLIKTRGQQVTLSCSPISGHRSVSWYQQTPGQGLQFLFEYFSETQRNKGNFPGRFSGRQFSNSRSEMNVSTLELGDSALYLCASSYGQGYEQYFGPGTRLTVT.

In its sample, this clone was seen a few times. V is TRBV10-3 and J is TRBJ1-1, with D possibly matching TRBD1 (5 bases). The CDR3 is 12 residues long. Looked up from germline, CDR1 is ENHRY and CDR2 is SYGVKD. V was cut by 4 bases and J by 10 bases, with 13 bases left in between. The CDR3 is CAISASGGRAFF. For the CDR3, the DNA is TGTGCCATCAGTGCCAGTGGGGGACGAGCTTTCTTT.

The rearrangement uses TRBV7-9 and TRBJ2-2, with TRBD1 matching 7 bases. J lost 4 bases, V lost 6 bases, and 5 bases had no gene match. This CDR3 is built from 14 residues. CDR1 SEHNR and CDR2 FQNEAQ come from the germline V gene (reference sequence). The DNA for the CDR3 is TGTGCCAGCAGGTCGGCAGGGGGCACCGGGGAGCTGTTTTTT. It translates to CASRSAGGTGELFF.

This clone was seen only a few times. The chain links TRBV9 to TRBJ1-4; 7 bases match TRBD1. The CDR3 spans 19 residues. CDR1 and CDR2 from the germline V gene are SGDLS and YYNGEE. J lost 0 bases, V lost 0 bases, and 11 bases had no gene match. The DNA for the CDR3 is TGTGCCAGCAGCGTAGGAATTTTGGACAGGTGGTCAACTAATGAAAAACTGTTTTTT. It is translated as CASSVGILDRWSTNEKLFF.